This entry describes one T cell receptor (beta chain). What it recognizes is unknown. Stimulation used 7.5 to 10 ug/mL lysate from CMV-infected fibroblasts. Sorted nonresponding memory CD4+ T cells were CD40L-negative, CD69-negative, CD45RO-high. This entry is derived from a study of persistence of HIV-infected CD4 T cells. Whole-study context: The sample holds CD4+ T cells responsive to CMV or HIV-1 Gag.

Sequencing used immunoSEQ version 4 in survey mode. The repertoire was sequenced with immunoSEQ multiplex PCR; TCRdb's copy has only in-frame clones and lacks some. The sample holds fewer than 30,000 clones, around 80% seen once. Findings of the study overall: Degenerate expanded CDR3beta sequences were enriched among CMV- and Gag-responding cells. TCRbeta richness was lower in CMV- and Gag-responding cells than in anti-CD3/anti-CD28-responding cells.

V was cut by 5 bases and J by 4 bases, with 12 bases left in between. The CDR3 is 14 amino acids. The V gene's germline CDR1 is SGHTA and CDR2 FQGNSA. Sequenced here: CD4+ T cells sorted from PBMCs after roughly 18-hour stimulation, sampled from a patient who received antiretroviral therapy. This sequence originates from an adult man with HIV who was CMV-seropositive. This rearrangement joins TRBV7-2 to TRBJ1-3; a possible D gene is TRBD1 (5 bases). CDR3: CASSPGTAGNTIYF. Here the CDR3 DNA reads TGTGCCAGCAGCCCCGGGACTGCGGGAAACACCATATATTTT.